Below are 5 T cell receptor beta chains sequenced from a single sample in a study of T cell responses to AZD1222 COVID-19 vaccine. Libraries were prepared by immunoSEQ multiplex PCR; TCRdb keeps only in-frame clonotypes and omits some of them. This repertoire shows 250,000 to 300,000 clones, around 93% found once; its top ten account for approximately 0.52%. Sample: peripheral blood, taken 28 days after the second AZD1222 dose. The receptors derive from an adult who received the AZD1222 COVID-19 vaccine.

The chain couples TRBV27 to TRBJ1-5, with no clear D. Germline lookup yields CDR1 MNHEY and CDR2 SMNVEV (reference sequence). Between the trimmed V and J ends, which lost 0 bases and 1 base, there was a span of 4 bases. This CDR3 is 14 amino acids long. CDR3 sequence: CASSLSGSNQPQHF. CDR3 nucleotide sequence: TGTGCCAGCAGTTTATCAGGGAGCAATCAGCCCCAGCATTTT.

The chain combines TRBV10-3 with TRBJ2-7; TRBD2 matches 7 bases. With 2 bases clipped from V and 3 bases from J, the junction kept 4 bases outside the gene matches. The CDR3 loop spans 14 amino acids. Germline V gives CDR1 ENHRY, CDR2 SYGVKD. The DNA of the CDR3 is TGTGCCATCAGTGAGCGGGAGGATGGCTACGAGCAGTACTTC. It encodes CAISEREDGYEQYF.

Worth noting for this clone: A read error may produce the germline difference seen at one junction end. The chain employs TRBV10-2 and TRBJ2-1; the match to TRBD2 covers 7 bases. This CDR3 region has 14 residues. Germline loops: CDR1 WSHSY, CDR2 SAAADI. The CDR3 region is CAAGTDMASGTSLF. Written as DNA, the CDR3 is TGCGCCGCCGGGACCGATATGGCTAGCGGAACCAGCCTCTTC.

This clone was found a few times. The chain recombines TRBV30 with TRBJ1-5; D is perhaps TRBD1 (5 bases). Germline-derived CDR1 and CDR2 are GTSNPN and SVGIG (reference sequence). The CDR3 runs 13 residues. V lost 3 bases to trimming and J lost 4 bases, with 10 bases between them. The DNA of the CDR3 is TGTGCCTGGAGCAGTGGGGGGAATCAGCCCCAGCATTTT. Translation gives CAWSSGGNQPQHF.

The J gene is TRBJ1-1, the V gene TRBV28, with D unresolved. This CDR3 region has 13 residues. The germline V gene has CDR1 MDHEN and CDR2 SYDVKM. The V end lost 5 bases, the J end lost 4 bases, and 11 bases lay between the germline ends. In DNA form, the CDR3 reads TGTGCCAGCAGTCCCAGATTGATCACTGAAGCTTTCTTT. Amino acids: CASSPRLITEAFF.